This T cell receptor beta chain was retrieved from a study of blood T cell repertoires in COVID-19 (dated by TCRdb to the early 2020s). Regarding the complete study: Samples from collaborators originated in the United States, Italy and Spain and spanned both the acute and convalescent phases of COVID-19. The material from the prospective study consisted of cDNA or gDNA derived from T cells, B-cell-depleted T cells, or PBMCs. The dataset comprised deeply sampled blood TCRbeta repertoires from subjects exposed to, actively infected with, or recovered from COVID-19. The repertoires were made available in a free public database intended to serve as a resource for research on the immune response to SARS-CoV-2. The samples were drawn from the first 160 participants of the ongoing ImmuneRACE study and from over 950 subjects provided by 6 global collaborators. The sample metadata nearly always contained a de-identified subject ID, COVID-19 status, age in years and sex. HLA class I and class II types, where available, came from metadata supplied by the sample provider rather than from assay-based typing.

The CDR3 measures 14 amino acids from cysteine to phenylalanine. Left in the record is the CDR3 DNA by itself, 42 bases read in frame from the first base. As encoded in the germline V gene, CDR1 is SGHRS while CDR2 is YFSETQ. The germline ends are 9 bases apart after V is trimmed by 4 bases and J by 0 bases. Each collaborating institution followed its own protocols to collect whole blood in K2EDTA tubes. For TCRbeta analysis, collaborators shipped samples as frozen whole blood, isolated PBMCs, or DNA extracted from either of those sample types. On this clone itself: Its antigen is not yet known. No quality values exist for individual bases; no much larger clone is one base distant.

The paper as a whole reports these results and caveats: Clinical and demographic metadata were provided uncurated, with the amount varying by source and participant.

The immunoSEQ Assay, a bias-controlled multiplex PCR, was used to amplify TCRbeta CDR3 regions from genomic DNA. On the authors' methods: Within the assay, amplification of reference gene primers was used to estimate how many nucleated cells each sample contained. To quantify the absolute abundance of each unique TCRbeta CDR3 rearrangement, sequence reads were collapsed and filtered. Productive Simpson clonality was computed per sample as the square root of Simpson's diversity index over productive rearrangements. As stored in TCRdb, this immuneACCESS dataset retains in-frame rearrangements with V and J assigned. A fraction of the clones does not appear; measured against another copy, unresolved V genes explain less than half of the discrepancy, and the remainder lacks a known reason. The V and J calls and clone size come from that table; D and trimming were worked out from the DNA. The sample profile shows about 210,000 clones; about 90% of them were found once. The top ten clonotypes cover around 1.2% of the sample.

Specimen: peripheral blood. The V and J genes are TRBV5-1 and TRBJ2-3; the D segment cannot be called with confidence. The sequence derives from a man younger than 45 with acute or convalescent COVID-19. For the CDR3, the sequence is CASSLDSSTDTQYF. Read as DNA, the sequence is TGCGCCAGCAGCCTCGACTCTAGCACAGATACGCAGTATTTT.